Listed below are T cell receptor beta chains from one sample, sequenced in a study of patients and donors after allogeneic stem cell transplantation. TCRdb ran MiXCR on the RT-PCR reads and lists one entry per CDR3 protein. Of some 960,000 distinct CDR3 sequences listed, roughly 17% are singletons. Sequencing used blood, either unsorted or a sorted T cell fraction (not recorded which). Receptors originate from a human donor who was either an allogeneic HSCT recipient or a stem cell or donor lymphocyte infusion donor (not recorded which). It is not recorded whose cells these are; they may come from a transplant donor. Each CDR3 is given with its conserved first and last residue. D genes are given only for firm matches. Size values are once, few and many counts, or a class for expanded clones, and some rows have none.

TRBD2	17	TRBV6-1	TRBJ2-2	few	TGTGCCAGCAGCCGGCGCGGCGGGGGTATGACCACCGGGGAGCTGTTTTTT	CASSRRGGGMTTGELFF
TRBD1	13	TRBV6-2/TRBV6-3	TRBJ2-1	many	TGTGCCAGCAGATATACAGGGGCCGCTGAGCAGTTCTTC	CASRYTGAAEQFF
TRBD1	13	TRBV29-1	TRBJ2-7	.	TGCAGCGTCGGGACAGAGAATACCTACGAGCAGTACTTC	CSVGTENTYEQYF
TRBD2	14	TRBV7-9	TRBJ2-7	many	TGTGCCAGCAGCTCTAGGGGACTACACTACGAGCAGTACTTC	CASSSRGLHYEQYF
TRBD2	15	TRBV5-1	TRBJ2-5	.	TGCGCCAGCAGCACCTCCCCGGGGGGATGGGAGACCCAGTACTTC	CASSTSPGGWETQYF
.	9	TRBV6-6	TRBJ1-1	few	TGTGCCAGCAGGTCTGAAGCTTTCTTT	CASRSEAFF
.	14	TRBV27	TRBJ2-7	.	TGTGCCAGCAGTGTAGGGTTACAACCCTACGAGCAGTACTTC	CASSVGLQPYEQYF
TRBD1	14	TRBV5-1	TRBJ2-7	.	TGCGCCAGCAGCCCCAGGGGGCGATCCTACGAGCAGTACTTC	CASSPRGRSYEQYF
TRBD1	14	TRBV12-3/TRBV12-4	TRBJ1-2	few	TGTGCCAGCGGCCGGACAGGAGGATACTATGGCTACACCTTC	CASGRTGGYYGYTF
.	16	TRBV6-5	TRBJ1-3	.	TGTGCCAGCAGTTATTCCAACACCCTCTCTGGAAACACCATATATTTT	CASSYSNTLSGNTIYF
TRBD1	14	TRBV12-3/TRBV12-4	TRBJ2-7	.	TGTGCCAGCAGTGCCGACAGGGTCCCCTACGAGCAGTACTTC	CASSADRVPYEQYF
.	14	TRBV20-1	TRBJ2-3	.	TGCAGTGCTTGGCGGACCTCCAACACAGATACGCAGTATTTT	CSAWRTSNTDTQYF
.	15	TRBV28	TRBJ2-2	many	TGTGCCAGCCAGTCATCCAGGGTGAACACCGGGGAGCTGTTTTTT	CASQSSRVNTGELFF
.	16	TRBV5-1	TRBJ2-2	few	TGCGCCAGCAGCTTTGGGCCCAAATTAACCACCGGGGAGCTGTTTTTT	CASSFGPKLTTGELFF
.	17	TRBV12-3/TRBV12-4	TRBJ2-6	.	TGTGCCAGCAGGTCGGTCAGAAGGCTCTCTGGGGCCAACGTCCTGACTTTC	CASRSVRRLSGANVLTF
.	16	TRBV6-1	TRBJ2-7	few	TGTGCCACCACTCAAACTGAAGGGCTACGCTCCTACGAGCAGTACTTC	CATTQTEGLRSYEQYF
TRBD2	16	TRBV6-1	TRBJ2-3	.	TGTGCCAGCAGTCCCCTGGGCGGGGGGCACAGCGGTACGCAGTATTTT	CASSPLGGGHSGTQYF
.	15	TRBV4-1	TRBJ1-2	.	TGCGCCAGCTGTGCCAACGTGGACTTCAACTATGGCTACACCTTC	CASCANVDFNYGYTF
TRBD2	16	TRBV24-1	TRBJ2-1	.	TGTGCCACCAGTGGGGGACTAGCGGGGACCAGGGGGGAGCAGTTCTTC	CATSGGLAGTRGEQFF
.	15	TRBV6-5	TRBJ2-3	once	TGTGCCAGCAGTTACTTAGTGGGGGGCACAGATACGCAGTATTTT	CASSYLVGGTDTQYF
TRBD1	15	TRBV9	TRBJ1-6	few	TGTGCCAGCAGCCTCCGTGGCAGGGGGGATTCACCCCTCCACTTT	CASSLRGRGDSPLHF
.	14	TRBV7-2	TRBJ2-7	.	TGTGCCAGCAGCGGATCAGGAAACTCCTACGAGCAGTACTTC	CASSGSGNSYEQYF
TRBD1	14	TRBV12-3/TRBV12-4	TRBJ1-1	many	TGTGCCAGCAGTTTTCAGGGGGCGTGGACTGAAGCTTTCTTT	CASSFQGAWTEAFF
TRBD2	15	TRBV11-2	TRBJ2-1	.	TGTGCCAGCAGCTTGGGGACTAGCTCTGGAAATGAGCAGTTCTTC	CASSLGTSSGNEQFF
TRBD2	14	TRBV12-3/TRBV12-4	TRBJ2-5	.	TGTGCCAGCCGGAGCGGGAGTCGACAAGAGACCCAGTACTTC	CASRSGSRQETQYF
.	14	TRBV13	TRBJ2-7	few	TGTGCCAGCAGCCCCCGGGGGCGAGAAAACGAGCAGTACTTC	CASSPRGRENEQYF
.	12	TRBV20-1	TRBJ2-7	few	TGCAGTGCTAGTGGGGACACCTACGAGCAGTACTTC	CSASGDTYEQYF
.	15	TRBV24-1	TRBJ2-1	many	TGTGCCACCAGTGATGCGGGAAGCTCCTACAATGAGCAGTTCTTC	CATSDAGSSYNEQFF
.	12	TRBV18	TRBJ2-7	few	TGTGCCAGCCAGCAGGGAGTCGACGAGCAGTACTTC	CASQQGVDEQYF
TRBD1	17	TRBV6-1	TRBJ1-3	few	TGTGCCAGCAGTGGCGGGAGGGGGCACTCCTCTGGAAACACCATATATTTT	CASSGGRGHSSGNTIYF
.	12	TRBV4-2	TRBJ1-2	few	TGTGCCAGCAGCCAAGGGGTTCTTGGCTACACCTTC	CASSQGVLGYTF
.	13	TRBV9	TRBJ2-2	few	TGTGCCAGCAGCGTATTCAACACCGGGGAGCTGTTTTTT	CASSVFNTGELFF
.	16	TRBV5-6	TRBJ2-7	few	TGTGCCAGCAGCACTGTAGTGGGGCCCTCTCCTAACGAGCAGTACTTC	CASSTVVGPSPNEQYF
.	16	TRBV11-2	TRBJ2-3	.	TGTGCCAGCAGCTCCGGGACAAAGACTAGCACAGATACGCAGTATTTT	CASSSGTKTSTDTQYF
TRBD2	13	TRBV29-1	TRBJ2-5	.	TGCAGCGTTGGGGAGGGGCTGAGGGAGACCCAGTACTTC	CSVGEGLRETQYF
TRBD1	13	TRBV18	TRBJ1-2	.	TGTGCCAGCTCACCGGACCAGGGGGCTGGCTACACCTTC	CASSPDQGAGYTF
TRBD2	14	TRBV7-2	TRBJ2-5	.	TGTGCCAGCAGCCCAGCGGGGGCCCGAGGGACCCAGTACTTC	CASSPAGARGTQYF
.	15	TRBV5-4	TRBJ2-7	.	TGTGCCAGCAGCTTGGCCGTCGCCGGCCTCTACGAGCAGTACTTC	CASSLAVAGLYEQYF
.	12	TRBV5-6	TRBJ1-2	.	TGTGCCAGCAGCTTGCAGCGGCTAGGCTACACCTTC	CASSLQRLGYTF
TRBD1	14	TRBV29-1	TRBJ2-3	few	TGCAGCGCCATCACAGGGGCCCCAGGGGATACGCAGTATTTT	CSAITGAPGDTQYF
TRBD1	16	TRBV6-2/TRBV6-3	TRBJ2-7	.	TGTGCCAGCAGTTACTTAGGACAGGGGACCCCCTACGAGCAGTACTTC	CASSYLGQGTPYEQYF
TRBD1	13	TRBV12-3/TRBV12-4	TRBJ1-5	.	TGTGCCAGCAGGCAGGACAGGGCTCAGCCCCAGCATTTT	CASRQDRAQPQHF
.	13	TRBV20-1	TRBJ1-1	.	TGCAGTGCTGGGGGTCTACGGAACACTGAAGCTTTCTTT	CSAGGLRNTEAFF
.	16	TRBV12-5	TRBJ2-7	few	TGTGCTAGTGGTTTTTTCCCCCCCGCTTGGCTGGGGGCGCAGTACTTC	CASGFFPPAWLGAQYF
TRBD1	13	TRBV20-1	TRBJ1-2	few	TGCAGTGCTATAACCGGGACAGACTATGGCTACACCTTC	CSAITGTDYGYTF
.	14	TRBV27	TRBJ2-7	.	TGTGCCAGCAGTCCCGGGGCCGGGCGGGGCGAGCAGTACTTC	CASSPGAGRGEQYF
.	16	TRBV4-3	TRBJ1-3	.	TGCGCCAGCAGCCAAGATCTGGGCTTGTCTGGAAACACCATATATTTT	CASSQDLGLSGNTIYF
.	13	TRBV6-1	TRBJ2-5	few	TGTGCCAGCAGCAGGGGGGGGGAAGAGACCCAGTACTTC	CASSRGGEETQYF
TRBD1	15	TRBV6-1	TRBJ2-2	few	TGTGCCAGCACAAACAGGGGGCCATCCACCGGGGAGCTGTTTTTT	CASTNRGPSTGELFF
TRBD1	13	TRBV6-2/TRBV6-3	TRBJ1-6	.	TGTGCCAGTACAGGGGGACCAAATTCACCCCTCCACTTT	CASTGGPNSPLHF
.	14	TRBV29-1	TRBJ1-4	few	TGCAGCGTTCGAGAGGGGCTGGGTAATGAAAAACTGTTTTTT	CSVREGLGNEKLFF
.	12	TRBV7-9	TRBJ2-1	many	TGTGCCAGCAGCCCCAGGGGTGATGAGCAGTTCTTC	CASSPRGDEQFF
.	12	TRBV20-1	TRBJ2-1	.	TGCAGTGCAACTGAGGACTACAATGAGCAGTTCTTC	CSATEDYNEQFF
.	14	TRBV5-1	TRBJ1-2	.	TGCGCCAGCAGCGTAGGGAGGGAACACTATGGCTACACCTTC	CASSVGREHYGYTF
.	15	TRBV9	TRBJ1-2	few	TGTGCCAGCACCTCGGCAGGACATGCTAACTATGGCTACACCTTC	CASTSAGHANYGYTF